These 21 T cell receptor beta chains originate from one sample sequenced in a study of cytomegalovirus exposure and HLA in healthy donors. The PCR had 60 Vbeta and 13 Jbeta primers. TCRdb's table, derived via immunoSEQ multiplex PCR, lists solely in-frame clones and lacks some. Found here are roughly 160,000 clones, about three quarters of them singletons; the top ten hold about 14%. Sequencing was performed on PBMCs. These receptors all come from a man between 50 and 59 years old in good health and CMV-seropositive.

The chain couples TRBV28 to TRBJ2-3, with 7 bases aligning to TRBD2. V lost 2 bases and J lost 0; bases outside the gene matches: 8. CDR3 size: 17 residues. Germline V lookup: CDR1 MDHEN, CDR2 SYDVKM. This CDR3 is CASSLNFGAGSTDTQYF. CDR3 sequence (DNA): TGTGCCAGCAGTTTAAACTTCGGAGCGGGAAGCACAGATACGCAGTATTTT.

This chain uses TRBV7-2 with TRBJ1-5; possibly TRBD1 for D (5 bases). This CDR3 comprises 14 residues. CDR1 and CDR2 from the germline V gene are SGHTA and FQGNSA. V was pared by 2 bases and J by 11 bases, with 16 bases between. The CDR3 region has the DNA TGTGCCAGCAGCTTATCTCCCGGGGGGTCGACCCAGCATTTT. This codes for CASSLSPGGSTQHF.

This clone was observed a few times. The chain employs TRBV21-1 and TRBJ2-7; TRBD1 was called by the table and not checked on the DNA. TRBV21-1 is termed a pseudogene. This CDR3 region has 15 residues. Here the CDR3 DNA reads TGTGCCAGCAGCAATTTAGAGGACAGGGCCTACGAGCAGTACTTC. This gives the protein CASSNLEDRAYEQYF.

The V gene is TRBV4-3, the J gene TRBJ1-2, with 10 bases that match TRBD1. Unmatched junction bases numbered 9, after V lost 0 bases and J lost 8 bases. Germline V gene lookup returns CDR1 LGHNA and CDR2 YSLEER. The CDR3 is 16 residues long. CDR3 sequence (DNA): TGCGCCAGCAGCCAAGAAGATGGGGACAGGGGCGGCGGCTACACCTTC. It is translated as CASSQEDGDRGGGYTF.

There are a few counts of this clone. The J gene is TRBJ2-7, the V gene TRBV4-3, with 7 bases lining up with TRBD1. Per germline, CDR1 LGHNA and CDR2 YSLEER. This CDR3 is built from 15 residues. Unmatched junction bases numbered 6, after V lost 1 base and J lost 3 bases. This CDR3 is CASSQVTGFSYEQYF. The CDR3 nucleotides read TGCGCCAGCAGCCAAGTGACAGGGTTTAGCTACGAGCAGTACTTC.

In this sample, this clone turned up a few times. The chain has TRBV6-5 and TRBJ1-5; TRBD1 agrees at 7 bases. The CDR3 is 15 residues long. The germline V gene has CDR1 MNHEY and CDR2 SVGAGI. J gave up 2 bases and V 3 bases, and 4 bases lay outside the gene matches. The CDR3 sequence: CASSYGGGRNQPQHF. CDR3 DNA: TGTGCCAGCAGTTATGGAGGGGGCCGCAATCAGCCCCAGCATTTT.

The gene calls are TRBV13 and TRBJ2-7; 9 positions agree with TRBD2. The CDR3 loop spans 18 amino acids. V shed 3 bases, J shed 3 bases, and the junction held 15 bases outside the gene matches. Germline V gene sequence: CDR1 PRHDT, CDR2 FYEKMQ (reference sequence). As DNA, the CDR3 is TGTGCCAGCAGCTTGGGAGCCTCGGGCGGGGGGGGAGTCTACGAGCAGTACTTC. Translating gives CASSLGASGGGGVYEQYF.

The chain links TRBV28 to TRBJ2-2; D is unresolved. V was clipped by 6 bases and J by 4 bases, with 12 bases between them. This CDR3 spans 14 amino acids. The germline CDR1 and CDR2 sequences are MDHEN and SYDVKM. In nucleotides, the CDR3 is TGTGCCAGCAGGAGCGCTATAATCACCGGGGAGCTGTTTTTT. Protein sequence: CASRSAIITGELFF.

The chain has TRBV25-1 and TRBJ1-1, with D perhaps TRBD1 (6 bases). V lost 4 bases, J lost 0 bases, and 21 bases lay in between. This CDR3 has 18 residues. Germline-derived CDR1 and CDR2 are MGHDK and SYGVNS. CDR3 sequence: CASSARDTAQNMNTEAFF. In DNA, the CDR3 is TGTGCCAGCAGTGCTCGGGACACCGCACAAAATATGAACACTGAAGCTTTCTTT.

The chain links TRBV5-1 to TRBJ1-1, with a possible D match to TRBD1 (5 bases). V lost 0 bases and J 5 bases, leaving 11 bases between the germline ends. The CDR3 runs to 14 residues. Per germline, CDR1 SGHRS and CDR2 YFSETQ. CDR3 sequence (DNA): TGCGCCAGCAGCTTGGTTTTTAGGGGTACTGAAGCTTTCTTT. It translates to CASSLVFRGTEAFF.

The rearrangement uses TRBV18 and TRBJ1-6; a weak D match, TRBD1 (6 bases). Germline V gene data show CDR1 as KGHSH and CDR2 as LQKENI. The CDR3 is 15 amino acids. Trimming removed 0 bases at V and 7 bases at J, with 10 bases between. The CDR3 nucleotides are TGTGCCAGCTCACCACCCGGGGGGGCGAATTCACCCCTCCACTTT. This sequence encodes CASSPPGGANSPLHF.

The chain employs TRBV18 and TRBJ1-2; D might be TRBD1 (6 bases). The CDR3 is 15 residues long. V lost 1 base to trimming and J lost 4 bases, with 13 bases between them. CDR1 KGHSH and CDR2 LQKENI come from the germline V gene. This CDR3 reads CASSPQPGVLYGYTF. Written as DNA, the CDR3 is TGTGCCAGCTCACCACAACCAGGGGTCCTCTATGGCTACACCTTC.

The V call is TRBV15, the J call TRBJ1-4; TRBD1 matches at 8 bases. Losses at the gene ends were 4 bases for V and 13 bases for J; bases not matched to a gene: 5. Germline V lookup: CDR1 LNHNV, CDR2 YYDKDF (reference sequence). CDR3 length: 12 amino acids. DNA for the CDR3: TGTGCCACCAGCATACCCGGGACAGGACTGTTTTTT. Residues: CATSIPGTGLFF.

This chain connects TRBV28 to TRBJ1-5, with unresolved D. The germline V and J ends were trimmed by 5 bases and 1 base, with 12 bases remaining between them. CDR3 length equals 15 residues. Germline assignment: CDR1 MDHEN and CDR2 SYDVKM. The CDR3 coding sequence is TGTGCCAGCAGTCTCCCCTCGGGAAGCAATCAGCCCCAGCATTTT. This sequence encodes CASSLPSGSNQPQHF. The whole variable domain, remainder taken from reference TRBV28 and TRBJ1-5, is DVKVTQSSRYLVKRTGEKVFLECVQDMDHENMFWYRQDPGLGLRLIYFSYDVKMKEKGDIPEGYSVSREKKERFSLILESASTNQTSMYLCASSLPSGSNQPQHFGDGTRLSIL.

The CDR3 nucleotides are TGTGCCAGCAGCTTAGACAGGTACAATGAGCAGTTCTTC. It translates to CASSLDRYNEQFF. The rearrangement uses TRBV7-8 and TRBJ2-1; D may be TRBD1 (5 bases). The CDR3 contains 13 residues. Germline CDR1 is SGHVS and CDR2 is FQNEAQ. The V end lost 1 base, the J end lost 4 bases, and 5 bases lay between the germline ends. The full variable domain, in which reference TRBV7-8 and TRBJ2-1 provide the parts outside the CDR3, is GAGVSQSPRYKVAKRGQDVALRCDPISGHVSLFWYQQALGQGPEFLTYFQNEAQLDKSGLPSDRFFAERPEGSVSTLKIQRTQQEDSAVYLCASSLDRYNEQFFGPGTRLTVL.

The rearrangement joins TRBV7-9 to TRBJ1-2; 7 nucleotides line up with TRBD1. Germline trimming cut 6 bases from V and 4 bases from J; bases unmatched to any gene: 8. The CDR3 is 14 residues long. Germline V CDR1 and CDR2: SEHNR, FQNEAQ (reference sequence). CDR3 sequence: CASSWTGSSYGYTF. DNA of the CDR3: TGTGCCAGCAGTTGGACAGGCTCTTCCTATGGCTACACCTTC.

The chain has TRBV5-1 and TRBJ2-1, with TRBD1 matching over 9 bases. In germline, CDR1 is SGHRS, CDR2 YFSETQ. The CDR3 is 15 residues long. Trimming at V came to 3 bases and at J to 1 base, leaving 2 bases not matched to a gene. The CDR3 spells CASSSGQGSYNEQFF. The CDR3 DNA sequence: TGCGCCAGCAGCTCTGGACAGGGGTCCTACAATGAGCAGTTCTTC.

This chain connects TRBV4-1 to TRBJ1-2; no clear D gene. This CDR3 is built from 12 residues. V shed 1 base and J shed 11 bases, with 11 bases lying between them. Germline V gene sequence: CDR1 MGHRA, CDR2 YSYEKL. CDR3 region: CASSQVAGAYTF. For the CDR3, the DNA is TGCGCCAGCAGCCAAGTGGCGGGTGCTTACACCTTC.

The CDR3 sequence: CASSELLDRDQETQYF. The CDR3 DNA sequence: TGCGCCAGCAGTGAGTTACTCGACAGGGACCAAGAGACCCAGTACTTC. The chain couples TRBV10-2 to TRBJ2-5, with TRBD1 matching 7 bases. The germline CDR1 and CDR2 sequences are WSHSY and SAAADI. V shed 1 base, J shed 0 bases, and the junction held 5 bases outside the gene matches. CDR3 length equals 16 residues.

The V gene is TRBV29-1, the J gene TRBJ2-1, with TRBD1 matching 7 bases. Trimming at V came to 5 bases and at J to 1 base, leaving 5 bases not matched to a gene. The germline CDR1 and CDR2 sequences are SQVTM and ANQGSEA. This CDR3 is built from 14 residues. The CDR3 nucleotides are TGCAGCGTTATAGGGGGACAGTCCTACAATGAGCAGTTCTTC. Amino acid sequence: CSVIGGQSYNEQFF.

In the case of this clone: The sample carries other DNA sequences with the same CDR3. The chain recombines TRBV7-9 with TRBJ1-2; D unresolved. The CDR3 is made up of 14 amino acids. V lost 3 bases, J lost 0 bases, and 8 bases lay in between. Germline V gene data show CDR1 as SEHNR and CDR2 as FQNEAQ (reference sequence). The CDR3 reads CASSFTGTNYGYTF. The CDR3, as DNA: TGTGCCAGCAGCTTTACCGGGACTAACTATGGCTACACCTTC. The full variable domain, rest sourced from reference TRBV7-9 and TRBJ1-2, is DTGVSQNPRHKITKRGQNVTFRCDPISEHNRLYWYRQTLGQGPEFLTYFQNEAQLEKSRLLSDRFSAERPKGSFSTLEIQRTEQGDSAMYLCASSFTGTNYGYTFGSGTRLTVV.